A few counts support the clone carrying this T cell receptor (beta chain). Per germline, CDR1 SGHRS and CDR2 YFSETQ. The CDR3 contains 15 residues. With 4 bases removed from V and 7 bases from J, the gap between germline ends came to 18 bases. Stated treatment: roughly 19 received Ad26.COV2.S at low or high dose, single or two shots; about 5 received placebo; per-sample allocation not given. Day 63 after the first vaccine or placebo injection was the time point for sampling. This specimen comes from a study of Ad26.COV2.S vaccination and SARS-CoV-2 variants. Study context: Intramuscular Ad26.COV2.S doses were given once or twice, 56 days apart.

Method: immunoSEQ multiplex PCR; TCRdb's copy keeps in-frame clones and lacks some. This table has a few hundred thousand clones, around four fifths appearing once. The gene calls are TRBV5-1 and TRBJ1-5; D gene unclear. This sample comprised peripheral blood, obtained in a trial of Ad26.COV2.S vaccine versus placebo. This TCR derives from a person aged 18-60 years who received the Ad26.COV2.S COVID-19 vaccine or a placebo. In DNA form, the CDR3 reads TGCGCCAGCAGCCTGGACCGCGCCCGGGGACAGCCCCAGCATTTT. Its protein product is CASSLDRARGQPQHF.